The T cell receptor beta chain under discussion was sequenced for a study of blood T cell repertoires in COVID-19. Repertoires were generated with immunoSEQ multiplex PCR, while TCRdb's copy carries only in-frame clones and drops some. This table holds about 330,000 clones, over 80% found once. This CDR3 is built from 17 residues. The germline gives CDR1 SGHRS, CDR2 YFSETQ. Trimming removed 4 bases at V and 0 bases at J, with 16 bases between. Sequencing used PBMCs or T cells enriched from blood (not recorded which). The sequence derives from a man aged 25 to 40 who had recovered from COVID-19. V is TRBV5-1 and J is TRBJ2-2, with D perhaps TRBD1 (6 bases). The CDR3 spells CASSRDTRVSNTGELFF. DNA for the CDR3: TGCGCCAGCAGCAGGGACACTAGAGTATCGAACACCGGGGAGCTGTTTTTT. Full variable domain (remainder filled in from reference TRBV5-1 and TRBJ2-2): KAGVTQTPRYLIKTRGQQVTLSCSPISGHRSVSWYQQTPGQGLQFLFEYFSETQRNKGNFPGRFSGRQFSNSRSEMNVSTLELGDSALYLCASSRDTRVSNTGELFFGEGSRLTVL.